A single sample gave rise to the 9 T cell receptor beta chains below, sequenced in a study of beta chain features in type 1 diabetes. Findings and limits, study-wide: TCRB CDR3s were moderately but significantly shorter in Type 1 diabetes patients in all four CD4+ subsets.

Every bit of the isolated RNA underwent reverse transcription, so sequencing read expressed TCRB transcripts. The method was immunoSEQ multiplex PCR; TCRdb's version includes in-frame clones alone and lacks a portion of them. The table records hundreds of thousands of clones, 9.5% to 13% of them present only once. What these receptors recognize is not known. Specimen: naive CD4+ T cells from blood. The receptors derive from a young man with type 1 diabetes.

This clone appeared a few times. J is TRBJ1-2 and V is TRBV27, with D possibly matching TRBD1 (5 bases). Germline lookup yields CDR1 MNHEY and CDR2 SMNVEV (reference sequence). V lost 5 bases and J lost 2, with 9 bases in between. This CDR3 is built from 13 residues. CDR3: CASSPTVNYGYTF. CDR3 nucleotides: TGTGCCAGCAGTCCGACAGTGAACTATGGCTACACCTTC.

The chain links TRBV5-1 to TRBJ1-2, with 7 bases that match TRBD1. Germline lookup yields CDR1 SGHRS and CDR2 YFSETQ. The CDR3 spans 12 residues. The junction had 4 bases not matched to a gene; V was cut back by 3 bases and J by 8 bases. The DNA for the CDR3 is TGCGCCAGCAGCTCCCAGGGGGACGGCTACACCTTC. This gives the protein CASSSQGDGYTF.

The V call is TRBV12-5, the J call TRBJ1-1, with TRBD1 as a possible D gene (5 bases). Germline loops: CDR1 LGHNT, CDR2 FRNRAP. The CDR3 spans 13 residues. Trimming pared 6 bases from V and 1 base from J, leaving 9 bases between. CDR3 in DNA: TGTGCTAGTGGCCAAGACAGGAACACTGAAGCTTTCTTT. As protein: CASGQDRNTEAFF. Based on the CDR3 plus reference TRBV12-5 and TRBJ1-1, the full variable domain is DARVTQTPRHKVTEMGQEVTMRCQPILGHNTVFWYRQTMMQGLELLAYFRNRAPLDDSGMPKDRFSAEMPDATLATLKIQPSEPRDSAVYFCASGQDRNTEAFFGQGTRLTVV.

The chain has TRBV6-5 and TRBJ1-6; TRBD1 matches 7 bases. The CDR3 has 14 residues. In germline, CDR1 is MNHEY, CDR2 SVGAGI. V lost 6 bases and J lost 9; bases outside the gene matches: 8. The CDR3 coding sequence is TGTGCCAGCAGCCGACAGGGAGGAAGTTCACCCCTCCACTTT. Translating gives CASSRQGGSSPLHF.

The chain uses TRBV9 and TRBJ1-5, with 11 bases identical to TRBD1. With V trimmed by 10 bases and J by 9 bases, 9 bases remained unmatched. CDR1 SGDLS and CDR2 YYNGEE come from the germline V gene. The length of the CDR3 is 13 residues. The CDR3 DNA reads as TGTGCCCCCTTGGGACAGGGGGTGAGGCCCCAGCATTTT. It codes for CAPLGQGVRPQHF.

The table lists this clone with a few counts. V usage is TRBV7-9 and J usage is TRBJ2-5; D call uncertain. CDR1 is SEHNR, CDR2 FQNEAQ, per germline (reference sequence). The V end lost 1 base, the J end lost 5 bases, and 11 bases lay between the germline ends. The CDR3 extends over 14 amino acids. CDR3 residues: CASSLDVLGETQYF. CDR3 bases: TGTGCCAGCAGCTTAGATGTACTCGGGGAGACCCAGTACTTC.

In DNA, the CDR3 is TGTGCCAGCAGCTTGGCAGGGCGAGAGACCCAGTACTTC. As protein: CASSLAGRETQYF. J is TRBJ2-5 and V is TRBV5-6, with D perhaps matching TRBD1 (5 bases). Germline V gene lookup returns CDR1 SGHDT and CDR2 YYEEEE. Trimming removed 0 bases at V and 4 bases at J, with 7 bases between. There are 13 residues in the CDR3.

The chain has TRBV5-6 and TRBJ2-7; 9 bases agree with TRBD1. The germline V gene has CDR1 SGHDT and CDR2 YYEEEE. V dropped 4 bases and J dropped 5; count of bases not matched to a gene: 7. CDR3 length: 14 residues. The CDR3 DNA reads TGTGCCAGCAGCCTGCCGGGACAGGGCCACGAGCAGTACTTC. It is translated as CASSLPGQGHEQYF.

The J gene is TRBJ1-4, the V gene TRBV5-8; D is unresolved. This CDR3 region has 15 residues. The germline V gene encodes CDR1 SGHTS and CDR2 YDEGEE. With 0 bases removed from V and 5 bases from J, the gap between germline ends came to 11 bases. The CDR3 is CASSLATAGNEKLFF. The CDR3 DNA sequence: TGTGCCAGCAGCTTGGCCACGGCGGGAAATGAAAAACTGTTTTTT.